A single sample is the source of the 13 T cell receptor beta chains below, sequenced in a study of cytomegalovirus exposure and HLA in healthy donors. The study ran its PCR with 60 Vbeta and 13 Jbeta primers. TCRdb's copy holds only in-frame clones and misses some; the assay was immunoSEQ multiplex PCR. The data show about 130,000 clones, with roughly a tenth seen just once and 3.5% to 5% held by the top ten. Input material: PBMCs. The source of these receptors is a woman aged 18-29 years in good health and CMV-seropositive.

V is TRBV19 and J is TRBJ2-1; 7 bases are shared with TRBD1. V lost 6 bases to trimming and J lost 0 bases; unmatched junction nucleotides: 5. CDR3 length: 15 amino acids. Germline-derived CDR1 and CDR2 are LNHDA and SQIVND (reference sequence). The CDR3 here is CASSGTASSYNEQFF. The CDR3 nucleotides are TGTGCCAGTAGCGGGACAGCGAGCTCCTACAATGAGCAGTTCTTC.

V usage is TRBV2 and J usage is TRBJ2-5; 9 bases line up with TRBD1. TRBJ2-7 explains the end of the DNA better; the J call may be wrong. Germline CDR1 is SNHLY and CDR2 is FYNNEI. The CDR3 is 13 amino acids. The chain's CDR3 is CASGQGSSYEQYF. DNA of the CDR3: TGTGCCAGCGGACAGGGGTCCTCCTACGAGCAGTACTTC.

The V gene is TRBV5-8, the J gene TRBJ1-1; weak D call: TRBD1 (5 bases). V was shortened by 0 bases and J by 2 bases, with 11 bases between the two germline ends. Germline V gene data show CDR1 as SGHTS and CDR2 as YDEGEE. The CDR3 is 15 residues long. The CDR3, as DNA: TGTGCCAGCAGCTTGGCGGGGGGGATAAACACTGAAGCTTTCTTT. Amino acids: CASSLAGGINTEAFF.

The chain links TRBV5-4 to TRBJ1-6, with unresolved D. The CDR3 sequence is 15 residues long. Trimming pared 0 bases from V and 6 bases from J, leaving 10 bases between. Germline assignment: CDR1 SGHNT and CDR2 YYREEE (reference sequence). The DNA for the CDR3 is TGTGCCAGCAGCTTGGGAGGCACAACTAATTCACCCCTCCACTTT. This sequence encodes CASSLGGTTNSPLHF.

A few counts support this clone. The chain carries TRBV27 and TRBJ1-1, with TRBD1 as a possible D gene (6 bases). CDR3 length: 17 residues. Germline CDR1 is MNHEY and CDR2 is SMNVEV (reference sequence). Trimming removed 4 bases at V and 4 bases at J, with 22 bases between. Written as DNA, the CDR3 is TGTGCCAGCAGTTCAAGGCCTTTGCAGGGGAAGGGCACTGAAGCTTTCTTT. It yields the protein CASSSRPLQGKGTEAFF.

The chain has TRBV2 and TRBJ1-1; weak D call: TRBD1 (6 bases). Germline lookup yields CDR1 SNHLY and CDR2 FYNNEI. The CDR3 spans 14 residues. The germline V and J ends were trimmed by 6 bases and 0 bases, with 11 bases remaining between them. The CDR3 DNA reads as TGTGCCAGCAGAAAAAGGGGGATGAACACTGAAGCTTTCTTT. This encodes CASRKRGMNTEAFF.

In this sample, this clone turned up a few times. The rearrangement joins TRBV19 to TRBJ2-7; 12 bases match TRBD2. The germline gives CDR1 LNHDA, CDR2 SQIVND (reference sequence). The length of the CDR3 is 14 residues. The V gene end was trimmed by 7 bases and the J gene end by 3 bases; junction bases not matched to a gene: 4. This CDR3 reads CASTPTSGSYEQYF. In DNA form, the CDR3 reads TGTGCCAGTACTCCGACTAGCGGGAGCTACGAGCAGTACTTC.

The chain combines TRBV7-9 with TRBJ2-5; the D gene is possibly TRBD2 (6 bases). CDR1 and CDR2 (germline): SEHNR, FQNEAQ (reference sequence). This CDR3 spans 15 amino acids. Trimming pared 4 bases from V and 4 bases from J, leaving 16 bases between. This CDR3 reads CASSSPGVRGETQYF. The CDR3, as DNA: TGTGCCAGCAGCTCGCCGGGGGTTCGGGGAGAGACCCAGTACTTC.

There are a few counts of this clone. The chain carries TRBV23-1 and TRBJ1-1; 9 nucleotides align to TRBD1. TRBV23-1 is placed among ORFs of uncertain function. This CDR3 contains 17 residues. V shed 6 bases and J 0 bases; nucleotides not matched to a gene: 11. The CDR3 sequence: CASSLGQGRYLNTEAFF. The CDR3 DNA sequence: TGCGCCAGCAGCCTTGGACAGGGGCGATATCTGAACACTGAAGCTTTCTTT.

This clone was found a few times. The CDR3, as DNA: TGCAGCGTTGAACAGGTTGGAAGCTACAATGAGCAGTTCTTC. This codes for CSVEQVGSYNEQFF. This chain uses TRBV29-1 with TRBJ2-1; D remains ambiguous. V was pared by 2 bases and J by 3 bases, with 11 bases between. This CDR3 comprises 14 residues. The germline gives CDR1 SQVTM, CDR2 ANQGSEA.

V gene TRBV19 combines with J gene TRBJ1-1; D not certain. This CDR3 has 13 residues. V lost 4 bases, J lost 2 bases, and 8 bases lay in between. CDR1 and CDR2 (germline): LNHDA, SQIVND (reference sequence). CDR3 sequence reads: CASSNTVNTEAFF. Written as DNA, the CDR3 is TGTGCCAGTAGTAACACAGTAAACACTGAAGCTTTCTTT.

The J gene is TRBJ1-2, the V gene TRBV7-8, with TRBD1 matching 7 bases. There are 13 residues in the CDR3. Losses at the gene ends were 6 bases for V and 5 bases for J; bases not matched to a gene: 6. Germline values: CDR1 SGHVS, CDR2 FQNEAQ. CDR3 in DNA: TGTGCCAGCAGGAATGGGACAGCTTATGGCTACACCTTC. This sequence encodes CASRNGTAYGYTF.

This clone was seen more than once but under ten times. The V and J genes are TRBV5-1 and TRBJ2-5; 9 nucleotides line up with TRBD2. The CDR3 totals 17 residues. CDR1 and CDR2 (germline): SGHRS, YFSETQ. J was trimmed by 5 bases and V by 3 bases; bases with no gene match: 14. The CDR3 DNA reads as TGCGCCAGCAGCTCCGGGACTAGCTCCCCGGGTGTGGAGACCCAGTACTTC. Residues: CASSSGTSSPGVETQYF.